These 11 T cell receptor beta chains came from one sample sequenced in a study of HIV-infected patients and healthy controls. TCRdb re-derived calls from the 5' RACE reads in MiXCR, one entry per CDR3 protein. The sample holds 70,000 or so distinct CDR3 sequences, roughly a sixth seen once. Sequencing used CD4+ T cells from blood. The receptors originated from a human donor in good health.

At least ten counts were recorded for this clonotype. CDR3 in DNA: TGTGCCACCAGCAGAGTCAAAGGACAGGGGAAATACGAGCAGTACTTC. Translation gives CATSRVKGQGKYEQYF. V gene TRBV15 combines with J gene TRBJ2-7; 9 bases are a match to TRBD1. After removal of 1 base from V and 4 bases from J, the junction contained 8 bases not matched to a gene. Germline CDR1 is LNHNV and CDR2 is YYDKDF (reference sequence). This CDR3 comprises 16 residues.

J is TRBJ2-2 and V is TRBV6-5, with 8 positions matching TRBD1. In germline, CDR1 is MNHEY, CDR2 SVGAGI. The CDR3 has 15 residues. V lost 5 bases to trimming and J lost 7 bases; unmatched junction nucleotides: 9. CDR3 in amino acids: CASSLDWTGYGELFF. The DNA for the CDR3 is TGTGCCAGCAGTCTAGACTGGACAGGGTACGGGGAGCTGTTTTTT.

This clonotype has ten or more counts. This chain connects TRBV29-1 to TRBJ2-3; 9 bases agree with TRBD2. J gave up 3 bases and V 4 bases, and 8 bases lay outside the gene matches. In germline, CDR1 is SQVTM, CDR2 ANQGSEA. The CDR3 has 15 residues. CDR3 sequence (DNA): TGCAGCGTTGCGGGTACTAGCGGGTTGACAGATACGCAGTATTTT. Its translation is CSVAGTSGLTDTQYF.

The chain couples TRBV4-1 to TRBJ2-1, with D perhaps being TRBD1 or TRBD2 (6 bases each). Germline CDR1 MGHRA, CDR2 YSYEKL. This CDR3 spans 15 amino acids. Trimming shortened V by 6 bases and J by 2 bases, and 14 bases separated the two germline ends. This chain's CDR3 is CASSLQGLTYNEQFF. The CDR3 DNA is TGCGCCAGCAGTTTACAGGGACTTACCTACAATGAGCAGTTCTTC.

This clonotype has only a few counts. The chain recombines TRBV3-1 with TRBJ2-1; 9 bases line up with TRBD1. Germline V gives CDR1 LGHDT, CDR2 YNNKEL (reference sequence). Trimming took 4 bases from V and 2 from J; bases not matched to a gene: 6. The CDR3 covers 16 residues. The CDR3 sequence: CASSPSDRGPYNEQFF. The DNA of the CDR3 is TGTGCCAGCAGCCCTTCGGACAGGGGTCCCTACAATGAGCAGTTCTTC.

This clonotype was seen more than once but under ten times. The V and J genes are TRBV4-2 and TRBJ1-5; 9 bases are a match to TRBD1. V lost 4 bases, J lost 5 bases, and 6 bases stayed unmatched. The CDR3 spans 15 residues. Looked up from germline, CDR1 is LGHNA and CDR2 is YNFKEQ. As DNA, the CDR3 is TGTGCCAGCAGCCGAGGGGGACAGGGTGATCAGCCCCAGCATTTT. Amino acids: CASSRGGQGDQPQHF.

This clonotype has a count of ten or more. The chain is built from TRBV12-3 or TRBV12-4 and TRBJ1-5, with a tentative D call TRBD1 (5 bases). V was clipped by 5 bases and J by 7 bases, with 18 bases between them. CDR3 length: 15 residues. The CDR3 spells CASSPGGAEAQPQHF. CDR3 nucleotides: TGTGCCAGCAGTCCGGGGGGTGCGGAAGCGCAGCCCCAGCATTTT.

The CDR3 coding sequence is TGTGCCAGCAGCTCAGAACCCGAGACCGGCCCGGTAGGAGCTTTCTTT. Its protein product is CASSSEPETGPVGAFF. The genes are TRBV5-6 and TRBJ1-1; no definite D call. Germline V gene sequence: CDR1 SGHDT, CDR2 YYEEEE. CDR3 length: 16 residues. Trimming stripped 3 bases from V and 10 bases from J, with 25 bases between.

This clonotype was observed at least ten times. The DNA of the CDR3 is TGCAGCGTTGGCACTGAAGCTTTCTTT. Residues: CSVGTEAFF. The chain carries TRBV29-1 and TRBJ1-1; D unclear. The CDR3 sequence is 9 residues long. The germline V gene encodes CDR1 SQVTM and CDR2 ANQGSEA. V was shortened by 4 bases and J by 4 bases, with 1 base between the two germline ends.

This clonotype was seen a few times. CDR3 sequence: CAWSGTGGGYEQFF. Here the CDR3 DNA reads TGTGCCTGGAGTGGGACAGGGGGCGGATATGAGCAGTTCTTC. V gene TRBV30 combines with J gene TRBJ2-1, with 11 bases identical to TRBD1. Trimming removed 1 base from V and 8 bases from J; junction bases left unmatched: 4. Germline V gene lookup returns CDR1 GTSNPN and CDR2 SVGIG (reference sequence). The CDR3 extends over 14 amino acids.

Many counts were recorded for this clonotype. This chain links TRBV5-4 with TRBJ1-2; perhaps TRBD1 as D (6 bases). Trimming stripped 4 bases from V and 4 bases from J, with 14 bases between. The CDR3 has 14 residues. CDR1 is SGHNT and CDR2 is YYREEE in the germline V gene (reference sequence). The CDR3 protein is CASSLNGGGYGYTF. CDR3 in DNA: TGTGCCAGCAGCCTAAATGGGGGCGGCTATGGCTACACCTTC. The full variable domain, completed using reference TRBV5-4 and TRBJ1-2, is ETGVTQSPTHLIKTRGQQVTLRCSSQSGHNTVSWYQQALGQGPQFIFQYYREEENGRGNFPPRFSGLQFPNYSSELNVNALELDDSALYLCASSLNGGGYGYTFGSGTRLTVV.